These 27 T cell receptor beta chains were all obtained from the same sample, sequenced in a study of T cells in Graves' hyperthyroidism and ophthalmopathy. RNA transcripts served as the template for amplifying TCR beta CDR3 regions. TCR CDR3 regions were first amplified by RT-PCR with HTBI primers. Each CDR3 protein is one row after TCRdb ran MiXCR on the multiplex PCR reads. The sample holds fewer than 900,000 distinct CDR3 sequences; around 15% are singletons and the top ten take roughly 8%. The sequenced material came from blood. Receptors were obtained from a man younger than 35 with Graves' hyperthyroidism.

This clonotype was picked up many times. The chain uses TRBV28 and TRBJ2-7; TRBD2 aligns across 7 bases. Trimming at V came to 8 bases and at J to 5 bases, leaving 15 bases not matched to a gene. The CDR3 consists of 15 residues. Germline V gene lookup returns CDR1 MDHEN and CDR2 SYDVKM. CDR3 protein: CASREVGRSPHEQYF. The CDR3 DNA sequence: TGTGCCAGCCGGGAGGTGGGACGAAGCCCCCACGAGCAGTACTTC.

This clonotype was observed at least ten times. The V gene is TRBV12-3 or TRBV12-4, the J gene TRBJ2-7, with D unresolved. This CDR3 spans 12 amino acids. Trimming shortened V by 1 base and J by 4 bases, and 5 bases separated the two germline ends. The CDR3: CASSLGLYEQYF. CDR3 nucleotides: TGTGCCAGCAGTTTAGGACTGTACGAGCAGTACTTC.

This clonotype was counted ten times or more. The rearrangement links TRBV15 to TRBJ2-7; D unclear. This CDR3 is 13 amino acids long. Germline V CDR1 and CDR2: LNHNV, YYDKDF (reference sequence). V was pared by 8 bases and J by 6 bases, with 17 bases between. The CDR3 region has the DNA TGTGCCACCGGGTGGGTCGGGTTCTCCGAGCAGTACTTC. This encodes CATGWVGFSEQYF.

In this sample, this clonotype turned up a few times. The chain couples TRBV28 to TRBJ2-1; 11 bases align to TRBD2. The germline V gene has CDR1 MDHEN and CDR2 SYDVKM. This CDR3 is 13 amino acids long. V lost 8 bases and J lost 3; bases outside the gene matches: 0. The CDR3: CASLAGGYNEQFF. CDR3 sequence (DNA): TGTGCCAGCCTAGCGGGAGGCTACAATGAGCAGTTCTTC.

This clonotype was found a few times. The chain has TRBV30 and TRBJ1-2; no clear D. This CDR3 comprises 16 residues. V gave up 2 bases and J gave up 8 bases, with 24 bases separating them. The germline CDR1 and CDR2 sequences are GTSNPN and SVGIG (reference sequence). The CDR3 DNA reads TGTGCCTGGAGTCACGGGAGGGAACATACTCTTGGAGGCTACACCTTC. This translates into CAWSHGREHTLGGYTF.

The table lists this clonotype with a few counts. The CDR3 loop reads CASSQVTGQETQYF. The CDR3 nucleotides are TGTGCCAGCAGCCAAGTCACGGGACAAGAGACCCAGTACTTC. The chain combines TRBV5-5 with TRBJ2-5; TRBD2 might be the D (5 bases). The V and J ends lost 4 bases and 2 bases respectively, with 12 bases between them. Germline V lookup: CDR1 SGHKS, CDR2 YYEKEE (reference sequence). The CDR3 runs 14 residues.

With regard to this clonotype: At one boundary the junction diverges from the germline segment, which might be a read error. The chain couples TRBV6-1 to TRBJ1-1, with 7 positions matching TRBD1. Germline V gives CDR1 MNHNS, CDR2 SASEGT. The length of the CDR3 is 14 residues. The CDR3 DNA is TGTGCCTGCAGTGAAGACAGGGTAAGCACTGAAGCTTTCTTT. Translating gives CACSEDRVSTEAFF.

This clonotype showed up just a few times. The CDR3 loop reads CASSPFRSRVQETQYF. Written as DNA, the CDR3 is TGTGCCAGCAGCCCTTTCCGAAGCAGGGTTCAAGAGACCCAGTACTTC. This chain connects TRBV6-1 to TRBJ2-5; weak D call: TRBD1 (5 bases). Trimming removed 6 bases at V and 2 bases at J, with 19 bases between. The CDR3 is 16 residues long. Looked up from germline, CDR1 is MNHNS and CDR2 is SASEGT.

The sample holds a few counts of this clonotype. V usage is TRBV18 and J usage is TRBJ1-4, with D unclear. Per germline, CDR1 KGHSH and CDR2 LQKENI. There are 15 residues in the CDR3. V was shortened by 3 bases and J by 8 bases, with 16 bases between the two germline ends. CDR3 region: CASSPLATIPEKLFF. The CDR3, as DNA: TGTGCCAGCTCACCTCTGGCGACGATCCCGGAAAAACTGTTTTTT.

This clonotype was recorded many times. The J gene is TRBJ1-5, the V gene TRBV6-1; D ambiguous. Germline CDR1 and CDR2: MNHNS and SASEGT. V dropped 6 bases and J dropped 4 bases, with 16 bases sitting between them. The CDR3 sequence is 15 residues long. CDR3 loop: CASSPKGAKNQPQHF. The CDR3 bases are TGTGCCAGCAGCCCCAAAGGAGCCAAAAATCAGCCCCAGCATTTT.

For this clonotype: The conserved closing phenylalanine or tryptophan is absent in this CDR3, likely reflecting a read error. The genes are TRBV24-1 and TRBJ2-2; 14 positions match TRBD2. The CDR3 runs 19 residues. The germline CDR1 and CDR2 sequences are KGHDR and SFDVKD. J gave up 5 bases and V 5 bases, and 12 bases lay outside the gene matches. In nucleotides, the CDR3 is TGTGCCACCAGTGCCCCTAACGGACTAGCGGGAGGAGGAACCGGGGAGCTGTTTCTT. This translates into CATSAPNGLAGGGTGELFL.

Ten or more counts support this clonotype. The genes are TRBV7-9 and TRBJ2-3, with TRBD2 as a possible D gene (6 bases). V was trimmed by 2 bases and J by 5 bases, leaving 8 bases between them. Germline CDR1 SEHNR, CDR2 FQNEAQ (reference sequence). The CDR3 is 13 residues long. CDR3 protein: CASSLPAGDTQYF. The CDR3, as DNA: TGTGCCAGCAGCTTACCAGCGGGAGATACGCAGTATTTT.

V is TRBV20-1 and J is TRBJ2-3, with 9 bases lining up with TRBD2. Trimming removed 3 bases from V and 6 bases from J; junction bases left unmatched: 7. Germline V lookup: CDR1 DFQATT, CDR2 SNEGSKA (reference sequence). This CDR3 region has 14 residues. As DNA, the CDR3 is TGCAGTGCTAGTAGAGCGGGAGGATTTGATACGCAGTATTTT. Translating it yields CSASRAGGFDTQYF.

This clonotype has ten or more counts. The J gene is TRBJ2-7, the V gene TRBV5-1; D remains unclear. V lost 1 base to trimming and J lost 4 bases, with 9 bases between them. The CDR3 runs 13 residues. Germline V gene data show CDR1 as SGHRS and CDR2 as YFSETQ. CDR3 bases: TGCGCCAGCAGCTTGTTAACGGATTACGAGCAGTACTTC. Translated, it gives CASSLLTDYEQYF.

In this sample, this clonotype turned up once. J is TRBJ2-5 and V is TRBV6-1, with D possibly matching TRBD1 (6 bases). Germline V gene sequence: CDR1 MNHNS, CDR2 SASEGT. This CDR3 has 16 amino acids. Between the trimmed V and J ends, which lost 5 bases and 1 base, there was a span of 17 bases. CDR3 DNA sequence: TGTGCCAGCAGTCATGGGGACAAGGGACCCCAAGAGACCCAGTACTTC. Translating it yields CASSHGDKGPQETQYF.

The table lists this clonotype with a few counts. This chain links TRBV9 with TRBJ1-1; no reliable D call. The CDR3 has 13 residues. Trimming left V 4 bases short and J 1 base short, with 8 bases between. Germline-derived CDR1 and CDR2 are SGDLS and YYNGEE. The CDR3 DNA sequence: TGTGCCAGCAGCCAACAGTCGAACACTGAAGCTTTCTTT. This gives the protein CASSQQSNTEAFF.

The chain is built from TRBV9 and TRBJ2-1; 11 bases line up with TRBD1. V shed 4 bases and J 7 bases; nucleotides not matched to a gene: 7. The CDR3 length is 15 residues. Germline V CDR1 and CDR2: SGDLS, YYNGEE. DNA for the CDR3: TGTGCCAGCAGCACCGGACAGGGGGCAATTAATGAGCAGTTCTTC. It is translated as CASSTGQGAINEQFF.

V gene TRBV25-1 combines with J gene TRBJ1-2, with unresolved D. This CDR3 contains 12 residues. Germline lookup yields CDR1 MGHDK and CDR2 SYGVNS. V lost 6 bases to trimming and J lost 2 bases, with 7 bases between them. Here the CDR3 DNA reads TGTGCCAGCAGAGGAGGGAACTATGGCTACACCTTC. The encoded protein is CASRGGNYGYTF.

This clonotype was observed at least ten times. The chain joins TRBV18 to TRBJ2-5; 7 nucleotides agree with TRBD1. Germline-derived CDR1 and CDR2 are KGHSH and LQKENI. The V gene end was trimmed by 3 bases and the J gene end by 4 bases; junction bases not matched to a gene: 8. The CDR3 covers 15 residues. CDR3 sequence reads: CASSPPGQRGETQYF. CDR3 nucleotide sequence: TGTGCCAGCTCACCGCCGGGACAGAGAGGAGAGACCCAGTACTTC.

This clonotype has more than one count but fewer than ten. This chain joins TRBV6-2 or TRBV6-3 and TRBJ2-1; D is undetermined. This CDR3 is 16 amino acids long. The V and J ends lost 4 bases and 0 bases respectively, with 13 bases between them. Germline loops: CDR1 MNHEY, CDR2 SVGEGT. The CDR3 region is CASSLDILSSYNEQFF. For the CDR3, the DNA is TGTGCCAGCAGTTTAGACATTCTAAGCTCCTACAATGAGCAGTTCTTC.

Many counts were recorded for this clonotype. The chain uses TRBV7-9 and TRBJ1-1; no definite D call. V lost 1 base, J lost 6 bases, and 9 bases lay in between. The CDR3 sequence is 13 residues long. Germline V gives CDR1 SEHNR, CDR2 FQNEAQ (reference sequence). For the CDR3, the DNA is TGTGCCAGCAGCTTAGGTCCCGAGGCTGAAGCTTTCTTT. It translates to CASSLGPEAEAFF.

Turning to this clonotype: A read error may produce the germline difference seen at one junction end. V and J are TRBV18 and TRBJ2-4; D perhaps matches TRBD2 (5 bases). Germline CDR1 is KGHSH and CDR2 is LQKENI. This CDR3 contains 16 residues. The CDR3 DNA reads TGTGCCAGCTCCCAGCCTCTGGTGAGCGGTAGAAACGTTCAGTACTTC. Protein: CASSQPLVSGRNVQYF.

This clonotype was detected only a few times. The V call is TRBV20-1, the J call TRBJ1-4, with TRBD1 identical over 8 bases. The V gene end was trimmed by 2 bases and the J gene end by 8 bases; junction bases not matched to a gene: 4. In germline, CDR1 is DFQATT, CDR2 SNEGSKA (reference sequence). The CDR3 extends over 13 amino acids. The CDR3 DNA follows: TGCAGTGCTAGAAGGACAGGGCGGGAAAAACTGTTTTTT. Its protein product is CSARRTGREKLFF.

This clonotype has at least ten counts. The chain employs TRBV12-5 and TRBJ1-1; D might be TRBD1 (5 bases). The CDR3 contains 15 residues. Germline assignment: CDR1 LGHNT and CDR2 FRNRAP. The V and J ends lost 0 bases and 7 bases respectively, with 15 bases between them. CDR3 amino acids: CASGLVRAGSREAFF. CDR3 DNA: TGTGCTAGTGGTTTGGTACGAGCAGGGTCCCGTGAAGCTTTCTTT.

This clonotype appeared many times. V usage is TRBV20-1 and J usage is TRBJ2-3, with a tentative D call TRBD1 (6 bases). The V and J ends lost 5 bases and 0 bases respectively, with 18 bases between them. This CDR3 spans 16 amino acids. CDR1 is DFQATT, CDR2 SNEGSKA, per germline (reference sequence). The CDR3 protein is CSAADRIHTSTDTQYF. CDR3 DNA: TGCAGTGCTGCGGACAGAATTCATACTAGCACAGATACGCAGTATTTT.

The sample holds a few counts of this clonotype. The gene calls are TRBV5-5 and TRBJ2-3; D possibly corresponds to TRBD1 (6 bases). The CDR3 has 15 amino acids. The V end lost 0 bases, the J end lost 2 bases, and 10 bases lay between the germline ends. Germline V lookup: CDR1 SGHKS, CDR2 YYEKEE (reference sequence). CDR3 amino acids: CASSLGQGNTDTQYF. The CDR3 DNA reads TGTGCCAGCAGCTTGGGCCAGGGGAACACAGATACGCAGTATTTT.

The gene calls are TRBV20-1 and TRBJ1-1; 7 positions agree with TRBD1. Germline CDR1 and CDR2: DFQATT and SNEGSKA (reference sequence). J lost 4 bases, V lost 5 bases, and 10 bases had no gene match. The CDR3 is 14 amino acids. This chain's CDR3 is CSAPTNRGGTEAFF. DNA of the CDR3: TGCAGTGCTCCTACTAACAGGGGAGGCACTGAAGCTTTCTTT.